Here is one T cell receptor (beta chain) with its context. This may come from a read error, since a much larger clone is one base off. From germline, CDR1 is SNHLY and CDR2 FYNNEI. This CDR3 is 15 amino acids long. Each CDR3 protein is one row after TCRdb ran MiXCR on the reads. The table shows around 530,000 distinct CDR3 sequences, with approximately 15% occurring only once. The source of the sample is a study of T cell repertoires in cytomegalovirus infection. This chain connects TRBV2 to TRBJ2-1; TRBD2 aligns across 7 bases. The origin of this receptor is a human donor in good health (CMV status not recorded). Some clones in this sample may be carry-over from other donors' samples. Sequencing was performed on CD8+ T cells from PBMCs. The chain's CDR3 is CARSEWRERDNEQFF. The CDR3 DNA follows: TGTGCCAGGAGTGAATGGCGGGAGAGAGATAATGAGCAGTTCTTC.